The 9 T cell receptor beta chains reported below all come from one sample, sequenced in a study of siplizumab effects on memory and regulatory T cells. Clones were read by immunoSEQ multiplex PCR, and TCRdb kept only the in-frame ones, dropping some. This sample has about 110,000 clones; about 92% occur once, and the top ten carry around 0.3%. The sample taken for sequencing was CD4+ T cells sorted from blood. These receptors all come from a human donor in good health.

The chain is built from TRBV27 and TRBJ2-7, with 8 bases lining up with TRBD1. The germline V gene has CDR1 MNHEY and CDR2 SMNVEV (reference sequence). The CDR3 covers 14 residues. Trimming cost V 5 bases and J 5 bases; bases outside gene matches: 8. The CDR3, as DNA: TGTGCCAGCAGTCCACGGACAGGGTTTCACGAGCAGTACTTC. Encoded protein: CASSPRTGFHEQYF.

The chain recombines TRBV18 with TRBJ2-1; 10 nucleotides match TRBD2. Germline values: CDR1 KGHSH, CDR2 LQKENI. This CDR3 contains 21 residues. V lost 6 bases and J lost 0; bases outside the gene matches: 20. The CDR3 coding sequence is TGTGCCAGCTCTCTCCGACTTCTTACCGGGACTAGCGTTAGCTCCTACAATGAGCAGTTCTTC. This sequence encodes CASSLRLLTGTSVSSYNEQFF.

Notes on this clone: Other DNA sequences in this specimen translate into the identical CDR3. The chain recombines TRBV6-5 with TRBJ1-5, with 9 bases that match TRBD1. The CDR3 totals 14 residues. V shed 6 bases and J 7 bases; nucleotides not matched to a gene: 7. In germline, CDR1 is MNHEY, CDR2 SVGAGI. The CDR3 DNA is TGTGCCAGCAGCCGACAGGGGGGCGACCAGCCCCAGCATTTT. Translated, it gives CASSRQGGDQPQHF.

The V call is TRBV5-4, the J call TRBJ1-4; 7 bases fit TRBD1. Germline V gene data show CDR1 as SGHNT and CDR2 as YYREEE (reference sequence). The CDR3 is 16 residues long. The J segment lost 1 base and the V segment lost 6 bases, leaving 9 bases of the junction unmatched. CDR3: CASTRQGGITNEKLFF. CDR3 nucleotides: TGTGCCAGCACCCGACAGGGAGGTATAACTAATGAAAAACTGTTTTTT.

The chain has TRBV25-1 and TRBJ2-7, with no clear D. The CDR3 length is 11 residues. V gave up 3 bases and J gave up 5 bases, with 5 bases separating them. Germline V gene lookup returns CDR1 MGHDK and CDR2 SYGVNS. The CDR3 protein is CASSEWDEQYF. DNA of the CDR3: TGTGCCAGCAGTGAGTGGGACGAGCAGTACTTC.

J is TRBJ1-5 and V is TRBV19, with no clear D. Per germline, CDR1 LNHDA and CDR2 SQIVND (reference sequence). The CDR3 length is 14 residues. The V gene lost 4 bases and the J gene lost 2 bases, with 9 bases spanning the gap. CDR3 bases: TGTGCCAGTAGTAGAGAGTGGGGCAATCAGCCCCAGCATTTT. Protein sequence: CASSREWGNQPQHF.

The J gene is TRBJ1-1, the V gene TRBV14; 7 bases are shared with TRBD1. V was clipped by 1 base and J by 6 bases; unmatched bases: 11. Germline lookup yields CDR1 SGHDN and CDR2 FVKESK. There are 16 residues in the CDR3. The CDR3 region has the DNA TGTGCCAGCAGCCAAGGTTACAGGGGATCGAGCGCTGAAGCTTTCTTT. Residues: CASSQGYRGSSAEAFF. Full variable domain (remainder filled in from reference TRBV14 and TRBJ1-1): EAGVTQFPSHSVIEKGQTVTLRCDPISGHDNLYWYRRVMGKEIKFLLHFVKESKQDESGMPNNRFLAERTGGTYSTLKVQPAELEDSGVYFCASSQGYRGSSAEAFFGQGTRLTVV.

V is TRBV11-2 and J is TRBJ1-1, with 10 bases fitting TRBD1. V lost 1 base to trimming and J lost 7 bases; unmatched junction nucleotides: 15. This CDR3 spans 18 amino acids. The germline V gene encodes CDR1 SGHAT and CDR2 FQNNGV. The DNA for the CDR3 is TGTGCCAGCAGCTTAGTCCCCCGGGACAGGGGCCTGTATTATGAAGCTTTCTTT. Its protein product is CASSLVPRDRGLYYEAFF.

This clone was recorded once. V gene TRBV7-2 combines with J gene TRBJ2-7; D perhaps matches TRBD1 (5 bases). The CDR3 is 14 residues long. Germline CDR1 and CDR2: SGHTA and FQGNSA. V was pared by 6 bases and J by 4 bases, with 16 bases between. The CDR3 protein is CASSRDFGAYEQYF. The CDR3 DNA is TGTGCCAGCAGTCGCGACTTTGGGGCGTACGAGCAGTACTTC.